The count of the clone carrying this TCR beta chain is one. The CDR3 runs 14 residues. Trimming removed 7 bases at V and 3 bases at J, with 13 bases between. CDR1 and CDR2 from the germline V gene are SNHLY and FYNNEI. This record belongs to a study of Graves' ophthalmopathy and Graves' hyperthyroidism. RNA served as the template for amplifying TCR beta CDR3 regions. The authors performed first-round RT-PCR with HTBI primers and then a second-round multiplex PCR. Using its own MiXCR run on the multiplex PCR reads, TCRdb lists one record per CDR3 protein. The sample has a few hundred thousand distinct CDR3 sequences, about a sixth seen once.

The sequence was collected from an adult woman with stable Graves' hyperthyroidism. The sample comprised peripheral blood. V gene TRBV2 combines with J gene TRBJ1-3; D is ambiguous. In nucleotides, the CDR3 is TGTGCCAGCACCCGCCGGGCAGGTGGAAACACCATATATTTT. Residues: CASTRRAGGNTIYF.